The 30 T cell receptor beta chains below all came from one sample that was sequenced in a study of cytomegalovirus exposure and HLA in healthy donors. 13 Jbeta primers and 60 Vbeta primers were used for the PCR. Repertoires were generated with immunoSEQ multiplex PCR, while TCRdb's copy carries only in-frame clones and drops some. The top ten hold 0.95% to 1.4% of the sample, which has under 150,000 clones, just under 80% seen once. Sequencing was performed on PBMCs. The receptors originated from a male donor in good health and CMV-seronegative.

This clone was observed a few times. The chain uses TRBV7-9 and TRBJ2-2, with D possibly matching TRBD1 (7 bases). This CDR3 region has 16 residues. V lost 1 base, J lost 5 bases, and 14 bases lay in between. CDR1 and CDR2 from the germline V gene are SEHNR and FQNEAQ (reference sequence). This chain's CDR3 is CASSLEGGGRTGELFF. DNA of the CDR3: TGTGCCAGCAGCTTAGAAGGAGGGGGCCGAACCGGGGAGCTGTTTTTT.

The chain links TRBV10-3 to TRBJ1-1; tentative D call: TRBD1 (6 bases). Germline loops: CDR1 ENHRY, CDR2 SYGVKD. Trimming stripped 4 bases from V and 4 bases from J, with 13 bases between. The CDR3 totals 14 residues. The CDR3 loop reads CAISGGGRGTEAFF. The DNA for the CDR3 is TGTGCCATCAGTGGAGGGGGAAGGGGCACTGAAGCTTTCTTT.

V is TRBV5-3 and J is TRBJ2-7, with D perhaps matching TRBD2 (7 bases). TRBV5-3 is assigned to the ORF class and has an uncertain function. The V and J ends lost 0 bases and 1 base respectively, with 11 bases between them. There are 15 residues in the CDR3. The CDR3 here is CARSLAGGHSYEQYF. In nucleotides, the CDR3 is TGTGCCAGAAGCTTGGCGGGGGGACATTCCTACGAGCAGTACTTC.

This sequence joins TRBV5-1 and TRBJ2-7; the match to TRBD1 covers 9 bases. The CDR3 has 14 residues. J lost 3 bases, V lost 5 bases, and 6 bases had no gene match. Germline V lookup: CDR1 SGHRS, CDR2 YFSETQ. The CDR3 DNA reads as TGCGCCAGCAGAGCCGGGACAGGGAACTACGAGCAGTACTTC. This sequence encodes CASRAGTGNYEQYF.

The chain is built from TRBV18 and TRBJ2-1; 8 positions match TRBD2. From germline, CDR1 is KGHSH and CDR2 LQKENI. The CDR3 consists of 16 residues. V shed 3 bases, J shed 4 bases, and the junction held 8 bases outside the gene matches. The CDR3 DNA follows: TGTGCCAGCTCACCCCGGGAGGGGAAAGGGTACAATGAGCAGTTCTTC. Amino acid sequence: CASSPREGKGYNEQFF.

This clone appeared a few times. The CDR3 region has the DNA TGTGCCAGCAGCCCCCCTGGGCGGGGGGGCCTAAAGACCCAGTACTTC. Protein product: CASSPPGRGGLKTQYF. The chain joins TRBV11-3 to TRBJ2-5, with 9 bases matching TRBD2. Germline V gives CDR1 SGHNT, CDR2 YENEEA. The J segment lost 6 bases and the V segment lost 5 bases, leaving 13 bases of the junction unmatched. This CDR3 spans 16 amino acids.

The rearrangement uses TRBV2 and TRBJ1-1; 7 positions agree with TRBD1. Trimming at V came to 6 bases and at J to 2 bases, leaving 3 bases not matched to a gene. CDR3 length: 13 residues. CDR1 is SNHLY, CDR2 FYNNEI, per germline. The CDR3 is CASRGQINTEAFF. For the CDR3, the DNA is TGTGCCAGCAGGGGACAGATTAACACTGAAGCTTTCTTT.

This clone was observed a few times. The genes are TRBV4-3 and TRBJ1-5; no clear D gene. The CDR3 totals 13 residues. With 0 bases removed from V and 5 bases from J, the gap between germline ends came to 5 bases. Germline loops: CDR1 LGHNA, CDR2 YSLEER. The CDR3 DNA sequence: TGCGCCAGCAGCCAAGAGCGGCATCAGCCCCAGCATTTT. This encodes CASSQERHQPQHF.

The table lists this clone with a few counts. The chain is built from TRBV6-5 and TRBJ1-4; 9 bases are shared with TRBD1. The length of the CDR3 is 15 residues. The germline CDR1 and CDR2 sequences are MNHEY and SVGAGI. After removal of 4 bases from V and 5 bases from J, the junction contained 5 bases not matched to a gene. Here the CDR3 reads CASSLAGTGNEKLFF. CDR3 DNA: TGTGCCAGCAGTTTAGCCGGGACAGGGAATGAAAAACTGTTTTTT.

The rearrangement joins TRBV18 to TRBJ1-3, with TRBD1 as a possible D gene (6 bases). V was shortened by 4 bases and J by 0 bases, with 10 bases between the two germline ends. CDR1 KGHSH and CDR2 LQKENI come from the germline V gene. This CDR3 has 15 amino acids. The CDR3 loop reads CASSLNRDSGNTIYF. DNA for the CDR3: TGTGCCAGCTCACTAAACAGGGACTCTGGAAACACCATATATTTT.

This chain links TRBV27 with TRBJ1-1; perhaps TRBD1 as D (5 bases). The germline V and J ends were trimmed by 3 bases and 6 bases, with 14 bases remaining between them. This CDR3 contains 14 residues. CDR1 is MNHEY, CDR2 SMNVEV, per germline (reference sequence). CDR3 sequence: CASSFTPGRAEAFF. Written as DNA, the CDR3 is TGTGCCAGCAGTTTTACCCCAGGGAGGGCTGAAGCTTTCTTT.

The chain combines TRBV5-8 with TRBJ2-2; 8 bases line up with TRBD2. The V and J ends lost 4 bases and 4 bases, in that order; junction bases with no gene match: 6. Germline V gene sequence: CDR1 SGHTS, CDR2 YDEGEE. This CDR3 has 15 residues. This CDR3 is CASSLIAGLTGELFF. CDR3 coding DNA: TGTGCCAGCAGCCTTATAGCGGGGCTCACCGGGGAGCTGTTTTTT.

This chain uses TRBV7-2 with TRBJ1-1; 7 bases match TRBD1. Germline V gene data show CDR1 as SGHTA and CDR2 as FQGNSA. Unmatched junction bases numbered 3, after V lost 2 bases and J lost 6 bases. This CDR3 region has 13 residues. CDR3 loop: CASSLRGQAEAFF. CDR3 nucleotide sequence: TGTGCCAGCAGCTTAAGGGGGCAGGCTGAAGCTTTCTTT.

This sequence joins TRBV30 and TRBJ2-2, with 7 bases fitting TRBD1. With V trimmed by 3 bases and J by 6 bases, 4 bases remained unmatched. Germline assignment: CDR1 GTSNPN and CDR2 SVGIG (reference sequence). This CDR3 comprises 13 residues. CDR3 sequence: CAWRQGKPGELFF. The CDR3 bases are TGTGCCTGGAGACAGGGGAAGCCCGGGGAGCTGTTTTTT.

This clone was seen a handful of times. The V gene is TRBV15, the J gene TRBJ2-5; D is perhaps TRBD2 (7 bases). The CDR3 loop spans 18 amino acids. V lost 0 bases and J lost 2, with 19 bases in between. CDR1 and CDR2 from the germline V gene are LNHNV and YYDKDF (reference sequence). The CDR3 protein is CATSRDRTANGGQETQYF. The CDR3 DNA reads TGTGCCACCAGCAGAGATCGGACAGCCAACGGGGGGCAAGAGACCCAGTACTTC.

This clone was seen just once. One end of the junction varies from germline; a read error may be responsible. The J gene is TRBJ1-3, the V gene TRBV10-3, with D possibly TRBD1 on 6 matching bases. Germline CDR1 and CDR2: ENHRY and SYGVKD. This CDR3 region has 15 residues. The chain's CDR3 is CAVSQGIGSGNTIYF. The CDR3 DNA reads as TGTGCCGTCAGCCAGGGGATAGGTTCTGGAAACACCATATATTTT.

The rearrangement uses TRBV25-1 and TRBJ2-1, with TRBD1 matching 9 bases. The CDR3 has 15 residues. The V gene's germline CDR1 is MGHDK and CDR2 SYGVNS. Trimming removed 5 bases from V and 7 bases from J; junction bases left unmatched: 9. The CDR3 region is CASSPWDRAGNEQFF. The CDR3 DNA reads TGTGCCAGCAGTCCTTGGGACAGGGCAGGGAATGAGCAGTTCTTC.

This clone was counted once. The chain employs TRBV5-4 and TRBJ2-7; 9 bases are shared with TRBD1. CDR3 length: 14 amino acids. Germline V gives CDR1 SGHNT, CDR2 YYREEE (reference sequence). V shed 4 bases, J shed 3 bases, and the junction held 5 bases outside the gene matches. The CDR3 spells CASSRGQGNYEQYF. The CDR3 region has the DNA TGTGCCAGCAGCAGGGGACAGGGAAACTACGAGCAGTACTTC.

This clone was counted between two and nine times. The chain has TRBV12-5 and TRBJ1-1; no clear D. This CDR3 contains 14 residues. Between the trimmed V and J ends, which lost 2 bases and 1 base, there was a span of 8 bases. From germline, CDR1 is LGHNT and CDR2 FRNRAP. CDR3 residues: CASGLQVENTEAFF. The CDR3 nucleotides read TGTGCTAGTGGTTTGCAGGTTGAGAACACTGAAGCTTTCTTT. The whole variable domain, remainder taken from reference TRBV12-5 and TRBJ1-1, is DARVTQTPRHKVTEMGQEVTMRCQPILGHNTVFWYRQTMMQGLELLAYFRNRAPLDDSGMPKDRFSAEMPDATLATLKIQPSEPRDSAVYFCASGLQVENTEAFFGQGTRLTVV.

V gene TRBV6-1 combines with J gene TRBJ1-1, with D unresolved. CDR3 length: 11 amino acids. V shed 7 bases and J shed 5 bases, with 8 bases lying between them. Germline lookup yields CDR1 MNHNS and CDR2 SASEGT. Here the CDR3 reads CASTAGTEAFF. CDR3 nucleotide sequence: TGTGCCAGCACAGCGGGGACTGAAGCTTTCTTT.

The rearrangement joins TRBV7-2 to TRBJ2-2; TRBD2 matches at 8 bases. Per germline, CDR1 SGHTA and CDR2 FQGNSA. V trimming: 6 bases; J trimming: 5 bases; junction bases outside the gene matches: 8. CDR3 size: 15 residues. In DNA, the CDR3 is TGTGCCAGCAGGGCGGCAGGCGGGAGGACCGGGGAGCTGTTTTTT. The encoded protein is CASRAAGGRTGELFF. The whole variable domain, filled in from reference TRBV7-2 and TRBJ2-2, reads GAGVSQSPSNKVTEKGKDVELRCDPISGHTALYWYRQSLGQGLEFLIYFQGNSAPDKSGLPSDRFSAERTGGSVSTLTIQRTQQEDSAVYLCASRAAGGRTGELFFGEGSRLTVL.

This clone was seen a handful of times. This sequence joins TRBV30 and TRBJ1-4, with TRBD1 identical over 7 bases. J was trimmed by 7 bases and V by 1 base; bases with no gene match: 3. The V gene's germline CDR1 is GTSNPN and CDR2 SVGIG (reference sequence). The CDR3 totals 13 residues. The CDR3 loop reads CAWSAGGGEKLFF. CDR3 nucleotide sequence: TGTGCCTGGAGTGCAGGGGGTGGTGAAAAACTGTTTTTT.

Remarks on this clone: One end of the junction fails to match germline, which may point to a read error. The rearrangement joins TRBV7-9 to TRBJ1-3, with no clear D. The V gene's germline CDR1 is SEHNR and CDR2 FQNEAQ (reference sequence). The CDR3 extends over 12 amino acids. CDR3 sequence reads: CSSSLVGDTIYF. The CDR3 bases are TGTTCCAGCAGCTTAGTCGGGGACACCATATATTTT.

The V call is TRBV7-3, the J call TRBJ2-3; TRBD1 might be the D (5 bases). This CDR3 region has 15 residues. The V and J ends lost 3 bases and 4 bases respectively, with 14 bases between them. In germline, CDR1 is SGHTA, CDR2 FQGTGA. Here the CDR3 reads CASSLGQTRADTQYF. As DNA, the CDR3 is TGTGCCAGCAGCTTGGGGCAGACCCGGGCAGATACGCAGTATTTT.

The chain recombines TRBV29-1 with TRBJ1-1, with TRBD1 matching 9 bases. With V trimmed by 8 bases and J by 7 bases, 11 bases remained unmatched. Looked up from germline, CDR1 is SQVTM and CDR2 is ANQGSEA. The CDR3 covers 13 residues. CDR3 coding DNA: TGCAGCCATTTAGGACAGGGGTGGGATGAAGCTTTCTTT. It is translated as CSHLGQGWDEAFF.

On this clone itself: Other DNA sequences from this sample encode an identical CDR3 as well. The rearrangement links TRBV19 to TRBJ1-5; tentative D call: TRBD1 (5 bases). Between the trimmed V and J ends, which lost 4 bases and 7 bases, there was a span of 8 bases. There are 12 residues in the CDR3. Germline lookup yields CDR1 LNHDA and CDR2 SQIVND (reference sequence). The CDR3 DNA reads TGTGCCAGTAGTACAGGGAACCAGCCCCAGCATTTT. Amino acids: CASSTGNQPQHF.

This clone was recorded only once. The rearrangement links TRBV19 to TRBJ1-5; the match to TRBD1 covers 7 bases. Germline V lookup: CDR1 LNHDA, CDR2 SQIVND (reference sequence). Losses at the gene ends were 5 bases for V and 5 bases for J; bases not matched to a gene: 12. This CDR3 spans 16 amino acids. Written as DNA, the CDR3 is TGTGCCAGTAGTGGCACAGGGGAGAGAGTGTATCAGCCCCAGCATTTT. Translating it yields CASSGTGERVYQPQHF.

This clone was counted between two and nine times. This chain links TRBV30 with TRBJ1-1; D is undetermined. This CDR3 has 11 amino acids. Germline V gene sequence: CDR1 GTSNPN, CDR2 SVGIG (reference sequence). The V end lost 0 bases, the J end lost 7 bases, and 6 bases lay between the germline ends. CDR3 protein: CAWSVAYEAFF. In DNA form, the CDR3 reads TGTGCCTGGAGTGTGGCTTATGAAGCTTTCTTT.

The gene calls are TRBV10-3 and TRBJ2-3; 10 positions agree with TRBD1. Germline trimming cut 8 bases from V and 1 base from J; bases unmatched to any gene: 3. Germline loops: CDR1 ENHRY, CDR2 SYGVKD. CDR3 length equals 14 residues. CDR3 bases: TGTGCCATCTTGGGGACAGGGGGCACAGATACGCAGTATTTT. Protein product: CAILGTGGTDTQYF.

V is TRBV11-2 and J is TRBJ2-7, with D perhaps matching TRBD1 (5 bases). Per germline, CDR1 SGHAT and CDR2 FQNNGV. The ends were cut back, 5 bases at V and 7 bases at J, with 12 bases in the middle. This CDR3 is built from 12 residues. The CDR3 DNA reads TGTGCCAGCAGCATCAGGGTAAAGGAGCAGTACTTC. Translating it yields CASSIRVKEQYF.